The clone carrying this T cell receptor (beta chain) was counted a few times. The source of the sample is a study of fetal regulatory T cell absence and autoimmunity. The data were produced by immunoSEQ multiplex PCR, yet TCRdb's version contains in-frame clones alone and is incomplete. The sample lists approximately 94,000 clones, roughly 78% occurring once. V was clipped by 0 bases and J by 1 base; unmatched bases: 3. Germline CDR1 reads SGHRS; CDR2 reads YFSETQ. This CDR3 is 16 amino acids long. The source of this sequence is a male donor with IPEX syndrome. Sequences were obtained from pancreas tissue. This chain uses TRBV5-1 with TRBJ2-7, with TRBD2 matching 11 bases. Written as DNA, the CDR3 is TGCGCCAGCAGCTTGGAGACTAGCGGGAAATCCTACGAGCAGTACTTC. It encodes CASSLETSGKSYEQYF.